The text below deals with one T cell receptor (beta chain). This sample stems from a study of CXCR3-negative and CXCR3-positive naive CD8 T cells. It was by 5' RACE with UMI labels that the TRB cDNA libraries were prepared. TCRdb reworked the 5' RACE reads into one entry per CDR3 protein, no DNA. The sample table includes approximately 88,000 distinct CDR3 sequences. Germline CDR1 is WNHNN and CDR2 is SYGVQD (reference sequence). The CDR3 is made up of 13 amino acids. The chain recombines TRBV10-1 with TRBJ1-1. The sample taken for sequencing was naive CXCR3- CD8+ T cells from blood. Subset in this sample: CD45RO-CCR7+CD27+CD95- naive CD8+ T cells lacking CXCR3 (TNR3-). The TCR originated in a human donor in good health. Some clones in this sample may be carry-over from other donors' samples. This chain's CDR3 is CASSDSPNTEAFF.